This entry lists 4 T cell receptor beta chains sequenced from one sample in a study of regulatory T cells in long-lasting Graves disease (dated by TCRdb to about 2021). The time point label of this sample denotes: newly diagnosed GD, antithyroid drugs for less than 3 months. For both TCR sequencing and RNA sequencing, RNA was extracted from PBMCs using TRIzol. Library preparation used multiplex PCR. The sequencer listed for this sample is Illumina HiSeq 4000. CDR3 regions were amplified by Arm-PCR with iRepertoire HTBI primers to construct TCR beta libraries. TCRdb reran the public reads through fastp at Q25 and MiXCR, keeping productive beta chains. Rows merge per CDR3 protein into single entries with the most common DNA and genes. For this sample there are around 450,000 distinct CDR3 sequences; over 14% appear just once. About 7.8% of the sample is in the top ten clones. This sample also appeared in a second study, on T cells in Graves' hyperthyroidism and ophthalmopathy.

This specimen was peripheral blood mononuclear cells (PBMCs), taken at new diagnosis, from a patient treated with antithyroid drugs. These receptors all stem from a woman in her forties with Graves disease. Donor details come from another sample of the same person, matched by shared clones.

This clonotype was detected only a few times. The V gene is TRBV10-3, the J gene TRBJ2-3; D may be TRBD1 (6 bases). Germline V lookup: CDR1 ENHRY, CDR2 SYGVKD. Trimming took 6 bases from V and 4 from J, leaving 20 bases between them. The CDR3 has 16 amino acids. The CDR3 spells CAISQPAWGPPDTQYF. The CDR3 nucleotides are TGTGCCATCAGCCAGCCAGCATGGGGGCCCCCAGATACGCAGTATTTT.

This clonotype was recorded at least ten times. Here the CDR3 DNA reads TGTGCCAGCAGCCAGGGACAGGGTTGGGGCTACACCTTC. This encodes CASSQGQGWGYTF. The V and J genes are TRBV27 and TRBJ1-2; 9 nucleotides align to TRBD1. CDR1 and CDR2 from the germline V gene are MNHEY and SMNVEV (reference sequence). CDR3 length: 13 residues. V trimming: 6 bases; J trimming: 8 bases; junction bases outside the gene matches: 7.

This clonotype was counted many times. The chain combines TRBV5-1 with TRBJ2-1; possibly TRBD2 for D (6 bases). This CDR3 comprises 16 residues. CDR1 and CDR2 from the germline V gene are SGHRS and YFSETQ. Trimming stripped 0 bases from V and 3 bases from J, with 13 bases between. The CDR3 sequence: CASSLGDGGLYNEQFF. The DNA for the CDR3 is TGCGCCAGCAGCTTGGGCGACGGGGGACTCTACAATGAGCAGTTCTTC.

This clonotype turned up a few times. The chain recombines TRBV6-1 with TRBJ2-7; TRBD2 matches 15 bases. The V segment lost 5 bases and the J segment 2 bases; nucleotides outside the gene matches: 7. The germline CDR1 and CDR2 sequences are MNHNS and SASEGT. CDR3 length: 17 residues. The CDR3 nucleotides are TGTGCCAGCAGTACAAGGACTAGCGGGAGGGCCCCCTACGAGCAGTACTTC. Translation: CASSTRTSGRAPYEQYF.